This T cell receptor (beta chain) was documented in a study of shared clonotypes between healthy human individuals. Whole-study results and caveats: Even with large depth, rarefaction showed that sorted-subset sequencing was incomplete. With few donors, the genetic and exposure-history diversity represented was limited.

The CDR3 extends over 15 amino acids. Trimming shortened V by 3 bases and J by 3 bases, and 13 bases separated the two germline ends. CDR1 and CDR2 (germline): KGHSY, FQNENV. Donors comprised healthy HIV-negative adults lacking recent acute infections or vaccinations. Worth noting for this clone: Its specificity is not known.

Every subset's genomic DNA went evenly onto several immunoSEQ plates. Sequenced by immunoSEQ multiplex PCR; TCRdb stores in-frame clones only, minus some. This sample has over a million clones, with 98% found just once. The V gene is TRBV16, the J gene TRBJ2-3, with unresolved D. The source of this sequence is a man aged 25-45 years in good health. Specimen: naive CD4+ T cells sorted from blood. Subset: CD45RA+ positively selected. CDR3 amino acids: CASSHQVVKTDTQYF. CDR3 nucleotide sequence: TGTGCCAGCAGCCACCAGGTTGTGAAAACAGATACGCAGTATTTT.